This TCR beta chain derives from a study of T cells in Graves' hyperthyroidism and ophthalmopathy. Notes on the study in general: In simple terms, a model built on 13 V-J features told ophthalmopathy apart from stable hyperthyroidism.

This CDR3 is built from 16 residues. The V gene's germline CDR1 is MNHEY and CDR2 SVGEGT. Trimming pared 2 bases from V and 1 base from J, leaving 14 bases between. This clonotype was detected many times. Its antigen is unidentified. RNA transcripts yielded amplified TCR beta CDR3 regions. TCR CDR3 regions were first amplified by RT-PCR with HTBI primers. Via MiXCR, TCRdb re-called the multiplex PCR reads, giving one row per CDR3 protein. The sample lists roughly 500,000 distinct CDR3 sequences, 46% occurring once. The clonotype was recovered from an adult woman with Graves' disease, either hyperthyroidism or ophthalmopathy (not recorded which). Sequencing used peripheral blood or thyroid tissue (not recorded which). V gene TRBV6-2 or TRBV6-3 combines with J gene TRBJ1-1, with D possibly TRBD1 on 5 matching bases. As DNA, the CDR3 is TGTGCCAGCAGTTACCCACCCGGGCAGGGGAACACTGAAGCTTTCTTT. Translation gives CASSYPPGQGNTEAFF.